One sample yielded the 18 T cell receptor beta chains listed below, sequenced in a study of early T cells in non-severe SARS-CoV-2 infection. TCRdb passed the 5' RACE reads through MiXCR, listing each CDR3 protein once. The table has approximately 58,000 distinct CDR3 sequences, around a tenth seen once; the top ten hold roughly 10%. Material for sequencing was whole blood. The receptors originated from an adult who was a healthcare worker with PCR-confirmed SARS-CoV-2 infection or an uninfected control (not recorded which).

This rearrangement joins TRBV29-1 to TRBJ1-1; no firm D call. The CDR3 runs 11 residues. The V end lost 4 bases, the J end lost 2 bases, and 5 bases lay between the germline ends. Germline assignment: CDR1 SQVTM and CDR2 ANQGSEA. This CDR3 reads CSVAANTEAFF. The CDR3 nucleotides are TGCAGCGTTGCGGCAAACACTGAAGCTTTCTTT.

The rearrangement links TRBV11-3 to TRBJ2-1; 8 bases align to TRBD1. The V segment lost 5 bases and the J segment 9 bases; nucleotides outside the gene matches: 9. This CDR3 has 14 amino acids. Germline V gene sequence: CDR1 SGHNT, CDR2 YENEEA. CDR3 DNA sequence: TGTGCCAGCAGCCCGCAGACAGGGGCGGTTGAGCAGTTCTTC. Its protein is CASSPQTGAVEQFF. The full variable domain, completed using reference TRBV11-3 and TRBJ2-1, is EAGVVQSPRYKIIEKKQPVAFWCNPISGHNTLYWYLQNLGQGPELLIRYENEEAVDDSQLPKDRFSAERLKGVDSTLKIQPAELGDSAVYLCASSPQTGAVEQFFGPGTRLTVL.

This chain links TRBV7-9 with TRBJ2-7, with 10 bases matching TRBD1. V shed 5 bases and J 6 bases; nucleotides not matched to a gene: 7. The CDR3 totals 14 residues. CDR1 and CDR2 (germline): SEHNR, FQNEAQ (reference sequence). The CDR3 reads CASSARDRGSEQYF. The CDR3 coding sequence is TGTGCCAGCAGCGCCCGGGACAGGGGTTCCGAGCAGTACTTC.

This clonotype has a handful of counts. The rearrangement joins TRBV28 to TRBJ2-4; D possibly corresponds to TRBD1 (6 bases). The length of the CDR3 is 15 residues. Looked up from germline, CDR1 is MDHEN and CDR2 is SYDVKM. V gave up 6 bases and J gave up 3 bases, with 15 bases separating them. The chain's CDR3 is CASRLTGLGKNIQYF. The CDR3 coding sequence is TGTGCCAGCAGACTAACAGGGTTGGGCAAAAACATTCAGTACTTC.

This clonotype was detected ten times or more. In DNA form, the CDR3 reads TGTGCCAGCAGCGGAAGGCGGGATAACGGCTACACCTTC. This sequence encodes CASSGRRDNGYTF. The chain carries TRBV6-6 and TRBJ1-2; D is unresolved. Germline CDR1 is MNHNY and CDR2 is SVGAGI (reference sequence). V gave up 6 bases and J gave up 8 bases, with 16 bases separating them. The CDR3 extends over 13 amino acids.

This clonotype was observed many times. The genes are TRBV18 and TRBJ1-1; D uncertain. This CDR3 comprises 14 residues. V was shortened by 2 bases and J by 1 base, with 8 bases between the two germline ends. CDR1 is KGHSH and CDR2 is LQKENI in the germline V gene. The chain's CDR3 is CASSPAVRNTEAFF. The CDR3 nucleotides are TGTGCCAGCTCACCAGCAGTACGGAACACTGAAGCTTTCTTT.

The rearrangement uses TRBV20-1 and TRBJ2-3; 7 bases match TRBD1. The CDR3 runs 15 residues. V lost 6 bases and J lost 6; bases outside the gene matches: 15. Germline CDR1 reads DFQATT; CDR2 reads SNEGSKA (reference sequence). The CDR3 DNA follows: TGCAGTGCCAACAGGGGTTCGGATAGATTGGATACGCAGTATTTT. As protein: CSANRGSDRLDTQYF.

This clonotype has a handful of counts. The chain is built from TRBV7-9 and TRBJ2-3; TRBD1 or TRBD2 may be the D gene (6 bases each). V gave up 6 bases and J gave up 0 bases, with 13 bases separating them. The germline CDR1 and CDR2 sequences are SEHNR and FQNEAQ (reference sequence). The CDR3 has 15 residues. CDR3 sequence (DNA): TGTGCCAGCAGGCACCCGGGGGCTAGCACAGATACGCAGTATTTT. Encoded protein: CASRHPGASTDTQYF.

A note on this clonotype: Sequence at one end of the junction differs from germline and may be a read error. The rearrangement joins TRBV29-1 to TRBJ2-1, with a tentative D call TRBD1 (5 bases). The CDR3 covers 15 residues. Germline V gives CDR1 SQVTM, CDR2 ANQGSEA. The chain's CDR3 is CSVEGGGRRGNVQFF. The CDR3 nucleotides are TGCAGCGTTGAAGGGGGTGGCAGAAGGGGCAATGTGCAGTTCTTC.

The chain employs TRBV5-4 and TRBJ2-5; 14 bases are a match to TRBD2. CDR3 size: 17 residues. Looked up from germline, CDR1 is SGHNT and CDR2 is YYREEE (reference sequence). Trimming removed 1 base from V and 4 bases from J; junction bases left unmatched: 6. In DNA, the CDR3 is TGTGCCAGCAGCTTGAGCGGACTAGCGGGAGGCATAGAGACCCAGTACTTC. Protein product: CASSLSGLAGGIETQYF.

This clonotype showed up many times. The chain is built from TRBV25-1 and TRBJ1-1, with 8 bases fitting TRBD1. The CDR3 runs to 13 residues. CDR1 is MGHDK and CDR2 is SYGVNS in the germline V gene. J gave up 2 bases and V 7 bases, and 3 bases lay outside the gene matches. The CDR3 sequence is CASIGQGNTEAFF. The CDR3 nucleotides read TGTGCCAGCATCGGACAGGGAAACACTGAAGCTTTCTTT.

In this sample, this clonotype turned up many times. This CDR3 reads CASSETPVSYNEQFF. The DNA for the CDR3 is TGTGCCAGCAGTGAGACCCCAGTCTCCTACAATGAGCAGTTCTTC. The chain recombines TRBV6-1 with TRBJ2-1, with D uncertain. V was pared by 3 bases and J by 0 bases, with 9 bases between. The CDR3 totals 15 residues. Germline V gene sequence: CDR1 MNHNS, CDR2 SASEGT.

The chain employs TRBV10-2 and TRBJ2-3, with D uncertain. Germline V gene sequence: CDR1 WSHSY, CDR2 SAAADI. The CDR3 has 11 residues. V was cut by 6 bases and J by 4 bases, with 5 bases left in between. Here the CDR3 reads CASSPADTQYF. Here the CDR3 DNA reads TGCGCCAGCAGCCCTGCAGATACGCAGTATTTT.

This clonotype has more than one count but fewer than ten. This chain uses TRBV2 with TRBJ2-2, with 8 bases fitting TRBD1. The germline V gene has CDR1 SNHLY and CDR2 FYNNEI. The CDR3 runs to 15 residues. The J segment lost 4 bases and the V segment lost 4 bases, leaving 5 bases of the junction unmatched. The CDR3 DNA is TGTGCCAGCAGTGGACAGGGGCGCGGCACCGGGGAGCTGTTTTTT. Translation: CASSGQGRGTGELFF.

There are a few counts of this clonotype. The chain is built from TRBV7-9 and TRBJ2-1; weak D call: TRBD1 (5 bases). Trimming took 7 bases from V and 6 from J, leaving 13 bases between them. Germline CDR1 reads SEHNR; CDR2 reads FQNEAQ (reference sequence). The CDR3 length is 13 residues. The CDR3 DNA reads as TGTGCCAGCACCCAGGACACTGGCAATGAGCAGTTCTTC. Translating it yields CASTQDTGNEQFF.

In its sample, this clonotype was seen a few times. The chain couples TRBV4-2 to TRBJ2-3; tentatively, D is TRBD2 (5 bases). The CDR3 consists of 15 residues. V was cut by 1 base and J by 2 bases, with 10 bases left in between. CDR1 and CDR2 (germline): LGHNA, YNFKEQ. The CDR3 here is CASSQVDSDTDTQYF. CDR3 bases: TGTGCCAGCAGCCAAGTAGATAGCGACACAGATACGCAGTATTTT.

This clonotype has a handful of counts. The chain has TRBV6-2 or TRBV6-3 and TRBJ2-3; 8 bases map to TRBD1. With 5 bases clipped from V and 6 bases from J, the junction kept 7 bases outside the gene matches. The germline gives CDR1 MNHEY, CDR2 SVGEGT. This CDR3 contains 14 residues. Written as DNA, the CDR3 is TGTGCCAGCAGTCGACGACAGGGGATCGATACGCAGTATTTT. This encodes CASSRRQGIDTQYF.

This clonotype came up many times. The genes are TRBV7-3 and TRBJ2-7; 7 positions match TRBD2. The CDR3 length is 15 residues. Losses at the gene ends were 1 base for V and 1 base for J; bases not matched to a gene: 4. Germline CDR1 is SGHTA and CDR2 is FQGTGA. The CDR3 reads CASSLSGGSSYEQYF. CDR3 in DNA: TGTGCCAGCAGCTTAAGCGGGGGAAGTTCCTACGAGCAGTACTTC.